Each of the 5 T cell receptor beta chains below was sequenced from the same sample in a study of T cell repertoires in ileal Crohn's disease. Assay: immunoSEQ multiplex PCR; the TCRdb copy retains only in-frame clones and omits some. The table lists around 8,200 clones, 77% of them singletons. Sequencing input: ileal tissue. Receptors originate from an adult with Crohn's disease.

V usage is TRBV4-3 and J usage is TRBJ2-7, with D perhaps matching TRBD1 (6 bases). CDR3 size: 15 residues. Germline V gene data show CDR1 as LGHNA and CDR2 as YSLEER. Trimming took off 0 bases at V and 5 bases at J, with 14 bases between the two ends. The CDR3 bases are TGCGCCAGCAGCCAAGATTACCCAGGGGCGGACGAGCAGTACTTC. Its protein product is CASSQDYPGADEQYF.

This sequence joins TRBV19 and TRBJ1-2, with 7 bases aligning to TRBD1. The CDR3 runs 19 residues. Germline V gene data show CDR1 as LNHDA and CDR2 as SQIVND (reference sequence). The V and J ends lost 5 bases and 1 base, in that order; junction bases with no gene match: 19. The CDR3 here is CASSPPWRGDRVLNYGYTF. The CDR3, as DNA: TGTGCCAGTAGTCCCCCTTGGAGGGGCGACAGGGTCCTTAACTATGGCTACACCTTC.

The CDR3 DNA follows: TGTGCCAGCACCGTGGACAGAACTGGAAACACCATATATTTT. It yields the protein CASTVDRTGNTIYF. The chain uses TRBV28 and TRBJ1-3; tentative D call: TRBD1 (6 bases). V was clipped by 7 bases and J by 2 bases, with 12 bases between them. Per germline, CDR1 MDHEN and CDR2 SYDVKM. This CDR3 is built from 14 residues.

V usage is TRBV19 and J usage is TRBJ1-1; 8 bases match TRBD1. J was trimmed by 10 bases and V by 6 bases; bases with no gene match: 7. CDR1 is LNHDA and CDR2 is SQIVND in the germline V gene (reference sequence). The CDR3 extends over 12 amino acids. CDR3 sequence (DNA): TGTGCCAGTAGGGACAGGGTGAGTAGAGCTTTCTTT. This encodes CASRDRVSRAFF.

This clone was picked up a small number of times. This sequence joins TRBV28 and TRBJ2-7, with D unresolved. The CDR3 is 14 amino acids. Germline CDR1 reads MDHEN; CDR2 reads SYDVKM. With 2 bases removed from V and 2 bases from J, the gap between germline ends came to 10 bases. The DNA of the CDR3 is TGTGCCAGCAGTTTAACAGCTGTACCCTACGAGCAGTACTTC. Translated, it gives CASSLTAVPYEQYF.